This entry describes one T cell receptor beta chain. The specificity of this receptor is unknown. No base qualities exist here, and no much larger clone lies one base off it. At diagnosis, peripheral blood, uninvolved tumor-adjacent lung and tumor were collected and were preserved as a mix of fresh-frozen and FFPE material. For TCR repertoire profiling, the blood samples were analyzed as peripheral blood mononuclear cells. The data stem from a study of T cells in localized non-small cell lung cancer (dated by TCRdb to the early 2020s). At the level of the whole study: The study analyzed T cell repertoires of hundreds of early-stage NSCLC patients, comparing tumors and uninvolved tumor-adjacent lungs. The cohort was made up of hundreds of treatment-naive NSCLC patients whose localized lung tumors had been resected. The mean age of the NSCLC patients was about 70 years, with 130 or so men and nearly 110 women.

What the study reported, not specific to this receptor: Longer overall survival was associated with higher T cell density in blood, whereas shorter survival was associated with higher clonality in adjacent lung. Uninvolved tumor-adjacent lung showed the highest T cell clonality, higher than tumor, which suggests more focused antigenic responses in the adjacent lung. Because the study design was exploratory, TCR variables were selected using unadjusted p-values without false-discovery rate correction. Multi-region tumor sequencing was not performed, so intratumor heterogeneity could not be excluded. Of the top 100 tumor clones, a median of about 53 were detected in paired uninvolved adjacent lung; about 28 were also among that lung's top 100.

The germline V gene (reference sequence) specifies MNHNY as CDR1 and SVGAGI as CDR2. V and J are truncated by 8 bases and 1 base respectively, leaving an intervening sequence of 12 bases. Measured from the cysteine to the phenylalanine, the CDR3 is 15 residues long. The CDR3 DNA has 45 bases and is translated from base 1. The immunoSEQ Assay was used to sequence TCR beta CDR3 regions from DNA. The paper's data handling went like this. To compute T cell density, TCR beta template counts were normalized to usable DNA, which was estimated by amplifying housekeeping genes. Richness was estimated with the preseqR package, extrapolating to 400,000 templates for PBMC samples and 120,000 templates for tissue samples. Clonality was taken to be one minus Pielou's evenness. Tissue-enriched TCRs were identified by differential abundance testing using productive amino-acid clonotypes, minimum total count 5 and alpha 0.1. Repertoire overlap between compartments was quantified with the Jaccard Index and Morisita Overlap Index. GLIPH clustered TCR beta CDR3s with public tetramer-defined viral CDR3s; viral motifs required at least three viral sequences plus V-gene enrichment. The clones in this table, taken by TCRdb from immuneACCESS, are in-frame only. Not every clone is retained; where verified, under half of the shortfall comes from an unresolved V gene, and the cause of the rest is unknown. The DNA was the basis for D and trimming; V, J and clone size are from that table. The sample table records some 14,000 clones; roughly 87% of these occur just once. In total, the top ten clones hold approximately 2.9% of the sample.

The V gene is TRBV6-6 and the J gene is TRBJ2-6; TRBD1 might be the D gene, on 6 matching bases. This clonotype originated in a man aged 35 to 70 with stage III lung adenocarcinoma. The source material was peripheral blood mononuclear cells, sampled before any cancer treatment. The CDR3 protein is CASSGVESGANVLTF. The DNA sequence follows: TGTGCCAGCTCAGGGGTTGAATCTGGGGCCAACGTCCTGACTTTC.